Listed below are T cell receptor beta chains from one sample, sequenced in a study of T cells expressing NK-cell markers. TCRdb re-called the 5' RACE reads and shows each CDR3 protein once, DNA omitted. This sample's table has approximately 440,000 distinct CDR3 sequences. The sequenced sample consisted of blood T cells: a sorted CD56 or NKG2C T cell subset, CD4+ or CD8+ T cells, or bulk PBMC T cells (not recorded which). Receptors originate from a woman in her 50s in good health. Each CDR3 is given with its conserved first and last residue.

v_gene	j_gene	CDR3aa
TRBV10-1	TRBJ1-2	CASQDRGNYGYTF
TRBV20-1	TRBJ2-3	CSAIVVQSDTQYF
TRBV5-1	TRBJ2-2	CASSLASGRLNTGELFF
TRBV6-1	TRBJ2-7	CASKDGGDYEQYF
TRBV4-1	TRBJ1-2	CASSQVDRGFYGYTF
TRBV7-9	TRBJ2-5	CASSLNGLAGETQYF
TRBV7-9	TRBJ2-3	CASSIFGSRSTDTQYF
TRBV18	TRBJ2-1	CASSPPMGLAGVGEQFF
TRBV4-2	TRBJ1-4	CASSQDAGVDGELFF
TRBV4-1	TRBJ1-6	CASSPQGTVNSPLHF
TRBV18	TRBJ2-2	CASSPRREKVGELFF
TRBV7-9	TRBJ2-1	CASRPGLSFLSESYNEQFF
TRBV5-5	TRBJ1-2	CASQTGTNYGYTF
TRBV10-3	TRBJ2-4	CAIGGGPMGLAGDSEKKNIQYF
TRBV6-2/TRBV6-3	TRBJ2-3	CASTQGGIAGSDTQYF
TRBV6-5	TRBJ2-7	CASNPGHPPSYEQYF
TRBV12-3/TRBV12-4	TRBJ1-5	CASSLTGREGQPQHF
TRBV12-3/TRBV12-4	TRBJ2-1	CASSSQGLGEQFF
TRBV6-1	TRBJ1-1	CATVDRLNTEAFF
TRBV12-3/TRBV12-4	TRBJ1-1	CASSLGTGWWGTEAFF
TRBV30	TRBJ1-1	CAWSSGRNFEAFF
TRBV12-3/TRBV12-4	TRBJ2-7	CASSPRTPDGQYF
TRBV5-1	TRBJ2-5	CASSDPTGPTLETQYF
TRBV12-3/TRBV12-4	TRBJ2-3	CASRPDRGSDTQYF
TRBV18	TRBJ1-3	CASSPALGSSGNTIYF
TRBV12-3/TRBV12-4	TRBJ1-6	CASRNRDRGLSPLHF
TRBV12-3/TRBV12-4	TRBJ2-1	CASSIPGVNEQFF
TRBV5-1	TRBJ2-1	CASSLVGRNNEQFF
TRBV12-3/TRBV12-4	TRBJ1-2	CASRTGGPYGYTF
TRBV24-1	TRBJ2-1	CATSDPGLSKSNEQFF
TRBV25-1	TRBJ2-1	CASSEWGGFLNEQFF
TRBV12-3/TRBV12-4	TRBJ2-7	CASSLVTGASSYEQYF
TRBV6-2/TRBV6-3	TRBJ2-1	CASRVAGVHNEQFF
TRBV7-2	TRBJ1-2	CASSLASSLFSTTNYGFTF
TRBV3-1	TRBJ2-1	CASSLPSVNEQFF
TRBV6-5	TRBJ2-2	CASTGGGTGELFF
TRBV14	TRBJ2-5	CASSEILTQETQYF
TRBV5-1	TRBJ2-7	CASSPRPHHSQYF
TRBV24-1	TRBJ2-5	CATSEAGGARTQYF
TRBV5-1	TRBJ2-5	CASSSQDRKTQYF
TRBV28	TRBJ2-1	CASSLVGLGSYNEQFF
TRBV5-1	TRBJ2-1	CASSRGGGNTLPYNEQFF
TRBV24-1	TRBJ2-2	CATSRLAGGVNTGELFF
TRBV2	TRBJ1-1	CASSPRDRLNTEAFF
TRBV12-3/TRBV12-4	TRBJ2-3	CAGARLGTDTQYF
TRBV6-1	TRBJ1-1	CASSGAGAEAFF